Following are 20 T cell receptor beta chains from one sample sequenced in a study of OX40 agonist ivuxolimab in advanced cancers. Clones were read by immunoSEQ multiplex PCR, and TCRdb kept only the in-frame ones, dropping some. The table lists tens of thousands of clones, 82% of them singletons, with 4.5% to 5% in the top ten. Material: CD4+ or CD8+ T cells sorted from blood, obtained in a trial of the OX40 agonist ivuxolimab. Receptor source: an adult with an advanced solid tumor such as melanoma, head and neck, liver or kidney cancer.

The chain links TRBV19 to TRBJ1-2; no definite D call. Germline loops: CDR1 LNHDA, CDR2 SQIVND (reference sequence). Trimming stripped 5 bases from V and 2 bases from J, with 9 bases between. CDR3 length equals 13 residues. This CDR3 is CASSLVGNYGYTF. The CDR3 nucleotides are TGTGCCAGTAGTTTGGTAGGGAACTATGGCTACACCTTC.

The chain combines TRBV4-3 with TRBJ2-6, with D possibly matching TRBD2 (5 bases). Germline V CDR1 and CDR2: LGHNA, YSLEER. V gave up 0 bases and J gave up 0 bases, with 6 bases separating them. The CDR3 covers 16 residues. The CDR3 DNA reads TGCGCCAGCAGCCAAGATGCGGGCTCTGGGGCCAACGTCCTGACTTTC. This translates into CASSQDAGSGANVLTF.

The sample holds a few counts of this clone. The CDR3 DNA sequence: TGTGCCAGTAGTCTGGCGGACCCGAGAATTCAGTACTTC. Encoded protein: CASSLADPRIQYF. The rearrangement joins TRBV19 to TRBJ2-4, with D hard to call. CDR1 is LNHDA and CDR2 is SQIVND in the germline V gene (reference sequence). The V gene lost 5 bases and the J gene lost 10 bases, with 15 bases spanning the gap. The CDR3 is made up of 13 amino acids.

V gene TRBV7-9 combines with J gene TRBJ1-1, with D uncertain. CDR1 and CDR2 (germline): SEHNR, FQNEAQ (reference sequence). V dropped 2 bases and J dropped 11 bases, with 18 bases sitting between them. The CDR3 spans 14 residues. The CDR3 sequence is CASSLRRAAVGAFF. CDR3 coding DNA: TGTGCCAGCAGCTTAAGGCGGGCCGCGGTAGGGGCTTTCTTT.

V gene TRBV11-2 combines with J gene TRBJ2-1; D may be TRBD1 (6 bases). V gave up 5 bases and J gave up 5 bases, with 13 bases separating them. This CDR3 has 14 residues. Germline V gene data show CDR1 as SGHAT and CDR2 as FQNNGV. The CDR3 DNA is TGTGCCAGCAGCCGTCACAGGGCTAACAATGAGCAGTTCTTC. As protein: CASSRHRANNEQFF.

CDR3 DNA sequence: TGCGCCAGCAGCCAAGCCCTGGGGGGGCTGGATGGCACCGGGGAGCTGTTTTTT. It encodes CASSQALGGLDGTGELFF. The chain joins TRBV4-3 to TRBJ2-2; a weak D match, TRBD2 (7 bases). The CDR3 covers 18 residues. Germline loops: CDR1 LGHNA, CDR2 YSLEER. Trimming stripped 1 base from V and 4 bases from J, with 19 bases between.

The CDR3 nucleotides read TGTGCCAGCAGCTTTACAGGGGTGAATCAGCCCCAGCATTTT. Its translation is CASSFTGVNQPQHF. J is TRBJ1-5 and V is TRBV7-8; 7 nucleotides line up with TRBD1. The germline V gene has CDR1 SGHVS and CDR2 FQNEAQ. The J segment lost 4 bases and the V segment lost 3 bases, leaving 3 bases of the junction unmatched. CDR3 size: 14 residues. Using reference TRBV7-8 and TRBJ1-5 for the parts outside the CDR3, the full variable domain is GAGVSQSPRYKVAKRGQDVALRCDPISGHVSLFWYQQALGQGPEFLTYFQNEAQLDKSGLPSDRFFAERPEGSVSTLKIQRTQQEDSAVYLCASSFTGVNQPQHFGDGTRLSIL.

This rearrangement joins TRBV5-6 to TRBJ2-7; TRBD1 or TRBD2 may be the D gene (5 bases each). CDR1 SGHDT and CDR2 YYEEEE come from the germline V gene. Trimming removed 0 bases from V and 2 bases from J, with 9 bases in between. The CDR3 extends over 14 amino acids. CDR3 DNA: TGTGCCAGCAGCTTGGTCGGGGCCACCTACGAGCAGTACTTC. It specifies CASSLVGATYEQYF.

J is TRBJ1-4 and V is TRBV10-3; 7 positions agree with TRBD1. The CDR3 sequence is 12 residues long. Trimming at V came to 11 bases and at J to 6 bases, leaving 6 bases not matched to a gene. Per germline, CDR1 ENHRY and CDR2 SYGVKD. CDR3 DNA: TGTGCCGCGAAGGGGGCGGATGAAAAACTGTTTTTT. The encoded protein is CAAKGADEKLFF.

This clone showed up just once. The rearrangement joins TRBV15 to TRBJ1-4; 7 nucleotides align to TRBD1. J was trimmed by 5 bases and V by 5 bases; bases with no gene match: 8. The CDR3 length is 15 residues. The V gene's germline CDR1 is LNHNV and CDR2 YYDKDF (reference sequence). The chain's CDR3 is CATSEGDRVNEKLFF. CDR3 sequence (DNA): TGTGCCACCAGCGAAGGAGACAGGGTAAATGAAAAACTGTTTTTT.

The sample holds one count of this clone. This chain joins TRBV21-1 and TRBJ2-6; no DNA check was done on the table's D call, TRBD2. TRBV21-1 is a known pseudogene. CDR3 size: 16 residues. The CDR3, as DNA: TGTGCCAGCACCCCCTTCGGTAACTCTGGGGCCAACGTCCTGACTTTC. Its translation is CASTPFGNSGANVLTF.

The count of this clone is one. In DNA, the CDR3 is TGTGCCTGGAGCATTGGACTAGCGGGGCGGATCTACGAGCAGTACTTC. Translated: CAWSIGLAGRIYEQYF. The rearrangement joins TRBV30 to TRBJ2-7; TRBD2 aligns across 12 bases. With 3 bases clipped from V and 3 bases from J, the junction kept 9 bases outside the gene matches. Germline lookup yields CDR1 GTSNPN and CDR2 SVGIG (reference sequence). This CDR3 is 16 amino acids long.

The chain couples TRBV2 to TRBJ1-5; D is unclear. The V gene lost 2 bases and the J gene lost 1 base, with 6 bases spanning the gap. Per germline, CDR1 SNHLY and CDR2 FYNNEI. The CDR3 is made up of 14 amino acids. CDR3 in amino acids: CASSEFTSNQPQHF. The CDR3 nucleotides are TGTGCCAGCAGTGAATTCACAAGCAATCAGCCCCAGCATTTT. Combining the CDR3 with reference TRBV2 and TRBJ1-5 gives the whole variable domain EPEVTQTPSHQVTQMGQEVILRCVPISNHLYFYWYRQILGQKVEFLVSFYNNEISEKSEIFDDQFSVERPDGSNFTLKIRSTKLEDSAMYFCASSEFTSNQPQHFGDGTRLSIL.

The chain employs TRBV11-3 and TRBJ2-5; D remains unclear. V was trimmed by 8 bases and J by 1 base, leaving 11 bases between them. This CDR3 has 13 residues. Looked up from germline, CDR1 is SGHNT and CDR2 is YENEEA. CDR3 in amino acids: CASGRPFQETQYF. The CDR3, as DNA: TGTGCCAGCGGCCGGCCGTTCCAAGAGACCCAGTACTTC.

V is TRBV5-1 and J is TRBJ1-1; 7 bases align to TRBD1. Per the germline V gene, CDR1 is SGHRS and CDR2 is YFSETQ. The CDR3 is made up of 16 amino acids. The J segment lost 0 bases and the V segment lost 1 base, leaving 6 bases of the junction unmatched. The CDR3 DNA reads TGCGCCAGCAGCTTGTCCAGGACAGGAATGAACACTGAAGCTTTCTTT. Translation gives CASSLSRTGMNTEAFF.

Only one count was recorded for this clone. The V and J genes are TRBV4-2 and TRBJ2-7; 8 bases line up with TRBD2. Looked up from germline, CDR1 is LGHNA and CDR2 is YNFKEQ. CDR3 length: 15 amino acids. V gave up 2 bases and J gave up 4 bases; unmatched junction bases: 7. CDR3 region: CASSQTGGALYEQYF. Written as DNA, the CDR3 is TGTGCCAGCAGCCAAACCGGGGGGGCCTTATACGAGCAGTACTTC.

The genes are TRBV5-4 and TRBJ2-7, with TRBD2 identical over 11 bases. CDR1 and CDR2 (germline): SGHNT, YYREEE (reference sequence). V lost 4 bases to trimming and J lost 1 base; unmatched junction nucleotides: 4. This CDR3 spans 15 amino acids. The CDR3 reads CASSDLAGGSYEQYF. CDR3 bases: TGTGCCAGCAGCGACCTAGCGGGGGGATCCTACGAGCAGTACTTC.

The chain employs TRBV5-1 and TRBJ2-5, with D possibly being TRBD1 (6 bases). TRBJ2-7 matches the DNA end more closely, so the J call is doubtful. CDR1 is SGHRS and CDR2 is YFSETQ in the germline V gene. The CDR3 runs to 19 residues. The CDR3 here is CASSLEADRFIGSRYEQYF. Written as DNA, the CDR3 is TGCGCCAGCAGCTTAGAAGCCGACAGGTTCATAGGTAGTCGCTACGAGCAGTACTTC.

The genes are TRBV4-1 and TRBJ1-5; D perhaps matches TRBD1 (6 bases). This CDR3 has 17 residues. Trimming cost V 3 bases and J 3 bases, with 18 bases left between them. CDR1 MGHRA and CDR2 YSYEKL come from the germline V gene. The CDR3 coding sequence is TGCGCCAGCAGCCAGGAACCCGGACAGAGTCTCAATCAGCCCCAGCATTTT. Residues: CASSQEPGQSLNQPQHF.

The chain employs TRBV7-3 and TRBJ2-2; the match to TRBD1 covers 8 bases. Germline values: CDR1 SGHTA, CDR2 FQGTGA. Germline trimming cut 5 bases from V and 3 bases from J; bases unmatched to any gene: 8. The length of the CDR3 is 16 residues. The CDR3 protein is CASSHDRGSDTGELFF. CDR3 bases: TGTGCCAGCAGCCACGACAGGGGATCTGACACCGGGGAGCTGTTTTTT.